These 32 T cell receptor beta chains were sequenced from one sample in a study of monozygotic twins with inflammatory bowel disease. Following a re-call of the 5' RACE reads, TCRdb has one entry per CDR3 protein and lacks DNA. This sample carries about 380,000 distinct CDR3 sequences, with 2.5% to 3% going to the ten biggest clones. Sequenced sample: blood. The receptors stem from a human donor with ulcerative colitis or Crohn's disease, or a healthy co-twin of an affected twin (not recorded which).

The chain is built from TRBV7-2 and TRBJ2-5; the TRBD2 assignment by TCRdb is unverifiable without DNA. The V gene's germline CDR1 is SGHTA and CDR2 FQGNSA. CDR3 length: 16 amino acids. CDR3 loop: CASSSSRTSGGGTQYF.

The rearrangement uses TRBV5-1 and TRBJ2-2; the TCRdb call, TRBD2, lacks DNA for checking. The V gene's germline CDR1 is SGHRS and CDR2 YFSETQ. The CDR3 length is 18 residues. This CDR3 reads CASSLRGLAGTNTGELFF.

The gene calls are TRBV6-5 and TRBJ2-7; TCRdb outputs TRBD2, but without DNA this stays unchecked. This CDR3 spans 16 amino acids. Germline CDR1 reads MNHEY; CDR2 reads SVGAGI. The CDR3 is CASSYSGVGRDYEQYF.

The chain joins TRBV5-5 to TRBJ1-6; the TCRdb D gene call, TRBD1, has no DNA to confirm it. This CDR3 spans 17 amino acids. CDR1 SGHKS and CDR2 YYEKEE come from the germline V gene (reference sequence). CDR3 in amino acids: CASSLVEGATPSSPLHF.

The chain couples TRBV25-1 to TRBJ2-2. The CDR3 covers 14 residues. The germline V gene encodes CDR1 MGHDK and CDR2 SYGVNS. The CDR3 loop reads CASSEKLYTGELFF.

The V and J genes are TRBV6-5 and TRBJ2-1; as DNA is missing, the TRBD2 call by TCRdb cannot be tested. Per germline, CDR1 MNHEY and CDR2 SVGAGI. This CDR3 is 12 amino acids long. CDR3 protein: CASSPGGLWQFF.

J is TRBJ2-4 and V is TRBV18; TCRdb indicates TRBD1, and absent DNA this call remains unverified. This CDR3 is 16 amino acids long. Germline CDR1 is KGHSH and CDR2 is LQKENI. This CDR3 reads CASSPGQGISGDMQYF. Together with reference TRBV18 and TRBJ2-4, the CDR3 gives the full variable domain: NAGVMQNPRHLVRRRGQEARLRCSPMKGHSHVYWYRQLPEEGLKFMVYLQKENIIDESGMPKERFSAEFPKEGPSILRIQQVVRGDSAAYFCASSPGQGISGDMQYFGAGTRLSVL.

V and J are TRBV9 and TRBJ1-1. Germline lookup yields CDR1 SGDLS and CDR2 YYNGEE. The CDR3 spans 14 residues. CDR3 in amino acids: CASSLAHRDTEAFF.

The chain carries TRBV20-1 and TRBJ1-3. The CDR3 has 13 residues. Germline CDR1 and CDR2: DFQATT and SNEGSKA (reference sequence). The CDR3 protein is CSASRFSGNTIYF.

The chain uses TRBV5-1 and TRBJ2-2. The germline CDR1 and CDR2 sequences are SGHRS and YFSETQ. This CDR3 is built from 15 residues. CDR3 amino acids: CASRHAIVDTGELFF.

This chain joins TRBV30 and TRBJ2-7; TCRdb lists TRBD1, though no DNA is available to test this call. There are 13 residues in the CDR3. The germline V gene has CDR1 GTSNPN and CDR2 SVGIG (reference sequence). CDR3: CAWSVGTGYEQYF.

This chain joins TRBV5-1 and TRBJ2-2; as DNA is missing, the TRBD1 call by TCRdb cannot be tested. The CDR3 runs 17 residues. Germline CDR1 reads SGHRS; CDR2 reads YFSETQ. The CDR3 sequence is CASSLEVGQGYTGELFF.

V gene TRBV15 combines with J gene TRBJ2-2. The CDR3 covers 12 residues. Germline V CDR1 and CDR2: LNHNV, YYDKDF (reference sequence). The CDR3 loop reads CATSKHNGELFF. Based on the CDR3 plus reference TRBV15 and TRBJ2-2, the full variable domain is DAMVIQNPRYQVTQFGKPVTLSCSQTLNHNVMYWYQQKSSQAPKLLFHYYDKDFNNEADTPDNFQSRRPNTSFCFLDIRSPGLGDTAMYLCATSKHNGELFFGEGSRLTVL.

The chain has TRBV20-1 and TRBJ1-3; TCRdb selects TRBD1, and the lack of DNA leaves this call unchecked. The V gene's germline CDR1 is DFQATT and CDR2 SNEGSKA (reference sequence). CDR3 size: 13 residues. CDR3 loop: CSAGRGLGNTIYF.

The chain employs TRBV5-4 and TRBJ2-7; as DNA is missing, the TRBD1 call by TCRdb cannot be tested. CDR1 is SGHNT, CDR2 YYREEE, per germline (reference sequence). CDR3 length: 15 residues. Here the CDR3 reads CASSGRTGNSYEQYF.

J is TRBJ1-5 and V is TRBV4-3. The CDR3 contains 19 residues. CDR1 is LGHNA, CDR2 YSLEER, per germline. The CDR3 spells CASSQSFGGSKGGNQPQHF.

The gene calls are TRBV18 and TRBJ2-3. The germline V gene has CDR1 KGHSH and CDR2 LQKENI. The CDR3 runs to 12 residues. Here the CDR3 reads CASSPTSDTQYF.

This rearrangement joins TRBV7-2 to TRBJ2-1; TCRdb gives TRBD2 as the D gene, but with no DNA this cannot be confirmed. CDR3 length: 12 residues. Germline V gene lookup returns CDR1 SGHTA and CDR2 FQGNSA. The CDR3 sequence is CASSPPGLPQFF.

V gene TRBV10-3 combines with J gene TRBJ2-3; TCRdb outputs TRBD2, but without DNA this stays unchecked. Germline V lookup: CDR1 ENHRY, CDR2 SYGVKD. CDR3 length equals 15 residues. Here the CDR3 reads CAISMGLAGTDTQYF.

The J gene is TRBJ1-4, the V gene TRBV6-5. Looked up from germline, CDR1 is MNHEY and CDR2 is SVGAGI. This CDR3 contains 14 residues. CDR3: CASCPRATNEKLFF.

The V gene is TRBV12-3 or TRBV12-4, the J gene TRBJ2-1; the TCRdb D gene call, TRBD1, has no DNA to confirm it. This CDR3 contains 14 residues. CDR3 amino acids: CAVSPDSSYNEQFF.

The rearrangement joins TRBV29-1 to TRBJ2-5; the D gene TCRdb calls, TRBD1, cannot be checked with no DNA. Germline V gene data show CDR1 as SQVTM and CDR2 as ANQGSEA. The CDR3 is 15 amino acids. The CDR3 loop is CSGGPRTGLQETQYF.

This sequence joins TRBV29-1 and TRBJ2-7; TCRdb lists TRBD1, though no DNA is available to test this call. Germline values: CDR1 SQVTM, CDR2 ANQGSEA. The CDR3 is 14 residues long. This CDR3 is CSVVRDRGVGEQYF.

V usage is TRBV28 and J usage is TRBJ1-5. The CDR3 runs to 14 residues. Germline V gene lookup returns CDR1 MDHEN and CDR2 SYDVKM. The CDR3 loop reads CASSPGRVGQPQHF.

This rearrangement joins TRBV24-1 to TRBJ2-1; no DNA is available, so the TRBD1 call from TCRdb remains unchecked. CDR1 KGHDR and CDR2 SFDVKD come from the germline V gene. The CDR3 extends over 15 amino acids. The CDR3 loop reads CATSDLRAGLNEQFF.

The chain couples TRBV9 to TRBJ2-5; TCRdb outputs TRBD1, but without DNA this stays unchecked. The CDR3 length is 16 residues. The V gene's germline CDR1 is SGDLS and CDR2 YYNGEE. The CDR3 protein is CASSVSGQGGGETQYF.

The chain links TRBV12-3 or TRBV12-4 to TRBJ2-7; TCRdb designates TRBD2, a call that cannot be tested without DNA. The length of the CDR3 is 16 residues. The CDR3 loop reads CASSPYRGGPGDEQYF.

The chain couples TRBV5-1 to TRBJ2-3; TCRdb's D call of TRBD1 is untestable without DNA. CDR3 length: 14 amino acids. Per germline, CDR1 SGHRS and CDR2 YFSETQ. The CDR3 protein is CASTSHRETDTQYF.

V gene TRBV11-2 combines with J gene TRBJ1-1. Germline V CDR1 and CDR2: SGHAT, FQNNGV. This CDR3 has 16 amino acids. The CDR3 sequence is CASSLTTGFMNTEAFF.

The genes are TRBV6-5 and TRBJ1-4; there is no DNA to check the TCRdb D call of TRBD1. Germline CDR1 MNHEY, CDR2 SVGAGI. This CDR3 has 16 amino acids. The CDR3 is CASSYSQGSSYEKLFF.

CDR3 protein: CAWSAGLNQPQHF. The J gene is TRBJ1-5, the V gene TRBV30. Germline lookup yields CDR1 GTSNPN and CDR2 SVGIG (reference sequence). This CDR3 comprises 13 residues.

This sequence joins TRBV4-1 and TRBJ2-7. Per germline, CDR1 MGHRA and CDR2 YSYEKL. The CDR3 loop spans 12 amino acids. The CDR3 sequence: CASSQGGGEQYF.